A selection of T cell receptor beta chains follows, all from one sample in a study of blood T cell repertoires in COVID-19. Profiled with immunoSEQ multiplex PCR; TCRdb holds only in-frame clones, not every one. The sample lists some 110,000 clones, around 83% occurring once. Sample: peripheral blood. All receptors come from a woman aged 80 or over with COVID-19, enrolled during active disease. The CDR3 runs from the conserved cysteine through the conserved F or W. D genes are given only for firm matches. Not all rows give a size; the values are once, few, many and, for expanded clones, a class.

abundance	v_gene	j_gene	d_gene	CDR3nt	CDR3aa
NA	TRBV6-1	TRBJ2-7	TRBD2	TGTGCCAGCAGTCGGGGACTAGCGGAGACCTACGAGCAGTACTTC	CASSRGLAETYEQYF
once	TRBV19	TRBJ2-5	TRBD1	TGTGCCAGGGAGACCGAAGGGGCAGGGGGCGAGACCCAGTACTTC	CARETEGAGGETQYF
NA	TRBV2	TRBJ1-6	NA	TGTGCCAGCAGTGAAGCGCTAGGGGCCTCCTATAATTCACCCCTCCACTTT	CASSEALGASYNSPLHF
NA	TRBV28	TRBJ1-1	NA	TGTGCCAGCAGTTTACTGGAGGCAGGTGAAGCTTTCTTT	CASSLLEAGEAFF
NA	TRBV28	TRBJ2-1	TRBD2	TGTGCCAGCAGTTTACAGGGACTAAAAGACTACAATGAGCAGTTCTTC	CASSLQGLKDYNEQFF
NA	TRBV5-1	TRBJ2-7	NA	TGCGCCAGCAGCTCCTCCGTCGAGCAGTACTTC	CASSSSVEQYF
NA	TRBV11-2	TRBJ2-3	TRBD2	TGTGCCAGCAGCTCCCGTTCTAGCGGGAGGGCAGATACGCAGTATTTT	CASSSRSSGRADTQYF
few	TRBV5-1	TRBJ1-1	TRBD1	TGCGCCAGCAGCACAGGGGGGGCTCGGAACACTGAAGCTTTCTTT	CASSTGGARNTEAFF
few	TRBV11-2	TRBJ1-2	TRBD1	TGTGCCAGCAGCTTCGGACAGGGAGCGAACTATGGCTACACCTTC	CASSFGQGANYGYTF
NA	TRBV28	TRBJ2-7	TRBD1	TGTGCCAGCAACAGGGGACAGAGCTCCTACGAGCAGTACTTC	CASNRGQSSYEQYF
NA	TRBV6-6	TRBJ2-3	NA	TGTGCCAGCAGTTTCCGGAGACAGATGGATACGCAGTATTTT	CASSFRRQMDTQYF
NA	TRBV28	TRBJ1-4	NA	TGTGCCAGCAGTTTAAGCAATGAAAAACTGTTTTTT	CASSLSNEKLFF
NA	TRBV10-3	TRBJ2-7	TRBD1	TGTGCCATCAGTGAGTGGGGACAGGGGTCCCTCTCCTACGAGCAGTACTTC	CAISEWGQGSLSYEQYF
NA	TRBV27	TRBJ2-7	TRBD1	TGTGCCAGCACTAGTTGGACAGGGGGAAGGTACGAGCAGTACTTC	CASTSWTGGRYEQYF
NA	TRBV27	TRBJ2-1	TRBD2	TGTGCCCGCCCACGCCCCGGGACTAGCGGGAGGCCCTCCTACAATGAGCAGTTCTTC	CARPRPGTSGRPSYNEQFF
NA	TRBV20-1	TRBJ1-2	NA	TGCAGTGCTTTTCAGCGGTATGGCTACACCTTC	CSAFQRYGYTF
NA	TRBV13	TRBJ2-7	TRBD1	TGTGCCAGCAGCCGGACAGGGGGCATTTACGAGCAGTACTTC	CASSRTGGIYEQYF
NA	TRBV25-1	TRBJ1-5	NA	TGTGCCAGCAGTGATCAAGGAGGTCAGCCCCAGCATTTT	CASSDQGGQPQHF
NA	TRBV27	TRBJ1-3	TRBD1	TGTGCCAGCAGTTTGAGCGGGACAGGGGTTAACACCATATATTTT	CASSLSGTGVNTIYF
NA	TRBV5-1	TRBJ1-2	NA	TGCGCCAGCAGCTTGGCCGGGGGTCGAGGGGATGGCTACACCTTC	CASSLAGGRGDGYTF
once	TRBV11-1	TRBJ2-1	TRBD1	TGTGCCAGCAGCACTTCGGGACAGGTAAACAATGAGCAGTTCTTC	CASSTSGQVNNEQFF
NA	TRBV19	TRBJ2-3	TRBD2	TGTGCCACCAGGACTAGCGGATCCACAGATACGCAGTATTTT	CATRTSGSTDTQYF
NA	TRBV5-4	TRBJ2-1	TRBD2	TGTGCCAGCAGCTCCCGGACCCAGGGACTAGCGGGAAGTGGTGAGCAGTTCTTC	CASSSRTQGLAGSGEQFF
NA	TRBV5-1	TRBJ2-2	TRBD1	TGCGCCAGCAGCTTGGGGGACAGAATACCCGGGGAGCTGTTTTTT	CASSLGDRIPGELFF
NA	TRBV23-1	TRBJ1-1	TRBD1	TGCGCCAGCACCAGCCAACCTGGACAGGTATATGCCCTCATAGCTTTCTTT	CASTSQPGQVYALIAFF
NA	TRBV7-9	TRBJ2-5	NA	TGTGCCAGCAGCTTCACGGGTGGACAAGAGACCCAGTACTTC	CASSFTGGQETQYF
NA	TRBV5-5	TRBJ2-1	NA	TGTGCCAGCAGCTTCGATATCGGAGGGTTCAATGAGCAGTTCTTC	CASSFDIGGFNEQFF
NA	TRBV11-1	TRBJ2-7	NA	TGTGCCAGCAGCTCCCCCGGGGCAGGGACTTACGAGCAGTACTTC	CASSSPGAGTYEQYF